Listed here are 16 T cell receptor beta chains from one sample, sequenced in a study of blood T cell repertoires in COVID-19. Sequencing used immunoSEQ multiplex PCR; TCRdb keeps in-frame clones, though not all of them. The sample records about 320,000 clones, approximately 82% being singletons. Sequencing used peripheral blood. These receptors were taken from a woman in her forties or fifties with acute or convalescent COVID-19.

The chain recombines TRBV6-5 with TRBJ2-5, with 11 bases identical to TRBD2. The CDR3 sequence is 16 residues long. Germline V gene data show CDR1 as MNHEY and CDR2 as SVGAGI. Trimming cost V 3 bases and J 5 bases; bases outside gene matches: 8. The CDR3 coding sequence is TGTGCCAGCAGTTATCGATTAGCGGGGGGGCACGAGACCCAGTACTTC. It codes for CASSYRLAGGHETQYF.

This rearrangement joins TRBV5-1 to TRBJ1-2, with TRBD1 identical over 7 bases. The germline V gene encodes CDR1 SGHRS and CDR2 YFSETQ. This CDR3 spans 13 amino acids. After removal of 5 bases from V and 3 bases from J, the junction contained 4 bases not matched to a gene. Here the CDR3 DNA reads TGCGCCAGCAGTGACAGGGAAGACTATGGCTACACCTTC. Its protein product is CASSDREDYGYTF.

The genes are TRBV2 and TRBJ1-1; weak D call: TRBD1 (6 bases). The CDR3 loop spans 15 amino acids. The germline CDR1 and CDR2 sequences are SNHLY and FYNNEI. Between the trimmed V and J ends, which lost 5 bases and 3 bases, there was a span of 16 bases. The CDR3: CASSPRTGWDTEAFF. CDR3 DNA sequence: TGTGCCAGCAGTCCACGTACAGGGTGGGACACTGAAGCTTTCTTT.

Concerning this clone: The identical CDR3 is also encoded by other nucleotide sequences in the sample. The J gene is TRBJ2-3, the V gene TRBV11-2; 10 bases map to TRBD2. CDR1 and CDR2 from the germline V gene are SGHAT and FQNNGV. The CDR3 loop spans 14 amino acids. The junction had 1 base not matched to a gene; V was cut back by 4 bases and J by 3 bases. The CDR3 reads CASSSSGGTDTQYF. The CDR3, as DNA: TGTGCCAGCAGCTCTAGCGGGGGTACAGATACGCAGTATTTT.

The chain is built from TRBV3-1 (or the pseudogene TRBV3-2) and TRBJ1-2; the D is unclear. The V end lost 0 bases, the J end lost 8 bases, and 7 bases lay between the germline ends. Germline lookup yields CDR1 LGHDT and CDR2 YNNKEL (reference sequence). This CDR3 is 12 amino acids long. The CDR3 spells CASSQDQWGYTF. DNA of the CDR3: TGTGCCAGCAGCCAAGATCAGTGGGGCTACACCTTC.

This clone occurred a few times. The V and J genes are TRBV2 and TRBJ1-2, with TRBD1 matching over 7 bases. CDR1 SNHLY and CDR2 FYNNEI come from the germline V gene. CDR3 length: 13 residues. The junction had 3 bases not matched to a gene; V was cut back by 6 bases and J by 2 bases. Here the CDR3 reads CASSHRGNYGYTF. In DNA form, the CDR3 reads TGTGCCAGCAGCCACAGGGGCAACTATGGCTACACCTTC. Full variable domain (remainder filled in from reference TRBV2 and TRBJ1-2): EPEVTQTPSHQVTQMGQEVILRCVPISNHLYFYWYRQILGQKVEFLVSFYNNEISEKSEIFDDQFSVERPDGSNFTLKIRSTKLEDSAMYFCASSHRGNYGYTFGSGTRLTVV.

The chain carries TRBV21-1 and TRBJ2-5; the table's D call, TRBD2, was not checked against the DNA. TRBV21-1 is deemed a pseudogene. This CDR3 has 16 residues. As DNA, the CDR3 is TGTGCCAGCAGGCTTACGCCGAGCGGGAGAGGAGAGACCCAGTACTTC. Amino acid sequence: CASRLTPSGRGETQYF.

The chain carries TRBV28 and TRBJ2-1; D may be TRBD2 (6 bases). Trimming took 7 bases from V and 1 from J, leaving 11 bases between them. CDR1 is MDHEN and CDR2 is SYDVKM in the germline V gene. CDR3 length: 14 residues. In nucleotides, the CDR3 is TGTGCCAGCAATCCCGGGGGATCCTACAATGAGCAGTTCTTC. This codes for CASNPGGSYNEQFF.

This chain uses TRBV27 with TRBJ1-1; 8 bases line up with TRBD1. This CDR3 spans 17 amino acids. V dropped 7 bases and J dropped 3; count of bases not matched to a gene: 16. CDR1 is MNHEY and CDR2 is SMNVEV in the germline V gene (reference sequence). The CDR3 loop reads CASKRSTGARFDTEAFF. The CDR3, as DNA: TGTGCCAGCAAACGATCGACAGGGGCCCGATTCGACACTGAAGCTTTCTTT.

The chain combines TRBV11-1 with TRBJ2-7; 8 nucleotides line up with TRBD1. The V gene's germline CDR1 is SGHAT and CDR2 FQDESV (reference sequence). V dropped 1 base and J dropped 2; count of bases not matched to a gene: 4. The CDR3 spans 15 residues. In DNA, the CDR3 is TGTGCCAGCAGCTTAGAGGCAGGGGGCGCCTACGAGCAGTACGTC. Translating it yields CASSLEAGGAYEQYV.

The CDR3 coding sequence is TGTGCCAGCAGCCAGTACCCGGGGACAGGGAATGGCTACACCTTC. Encoded protein: CASSQYPGTGNGYTF. This chain joins TRBV3-1 (or the pseudogene TRBV3-2) and TRBJ1-2; 9 bases are a match to TRBD1. This CDR3 is 15 amino acids long. J was trimmed by 6 bases and V by 3 bases; bases with no gene match: 8. Germline lookup yields CDR1 LGHDT and CDR2 YNNKEL (reference sequence).

The chain recombines TRBV7-2 with TRBJ2-2; D gene uncertain. Germline V gene sequence: CDR1 SGHTA, CDR2 FQGNSA. This CDR3 has 14 residues. V was pared by 5 bases and J by 6 bases, with 13 bases between. The CDR3 sequence is CASSPNDWAGELFF. CDR3 nucleotide sequence: TGTGCCAGCAGCCCTAATGACTGGGCCGGGGAGCTGTTTTTT.

This clone came up a few times. The V gene is TRBV6-2 or TRBV6-3, the J gene TRBJ1-1, with 7 bases aligning to TRBD1. The junction had 13 bases not matched to a gene; V was cut back by 5 bases and J by 7 bases. The germline CDR1 and CDR2 sequences are MNHEY and SVGEGT. The CDR3 totals 15 residues. The CDR3 here is CASSLSQEGANEAFF. The CDR3 coding sequence is TGTGCCAGCAGTCTAAGCCAAGAGGGGGCCAATGAAGCTTTCTTT.

The gene calls are TRBV5-6 and TRBJ2-7; D possibly corresponds to TRBD1 (5 bases). Trimming cost V 4 bases and J 4 bases, with 18 bases left between them. This CDR3 has 15 amino acids. Germline V gives CDR1 SGHDT, CDR2 YYEEEE. The CDR3 protein is CASSPSLNRGYEQYF. The CDR3 DNA follows: TGTGCCAGCAGCCCCTCCTTGAATAGGGGATACGAGCAGTACTTC.

This chain connects TRBV6-6 to TRBJ1-1; a weak D match, TRBD1 (6 bases). Germline lookup yields CDR1 MNHNY and CDR2 SVGAGI (reference sequence). Trimming stripped 6 bases from V and 3 bases from J, with 11 bases between. This CDR3 spans 13 amino acids. In DNA form, the CDR3 reads TGTGCCAGCAGCAAGGACAGCCACACTGAAGCTTTCTTT. This sequence encodes CASSKDSHTEAFF.

The CDR3 spells CASSLVSGFVQPQHF. The CDR3 DNA reads TGTGCCAGCAGCTTAGTTTCCGGGTTTGTTCAGCCCCAGCATTTT. The chain is built from TRBV7-8 and TRBJ1-5; D is ambiguous. The V gene lost 1 base and the J gene lost 6 bases, with 13 bases spanning the gap. Germline loops: CDR1 SGHVS, CDR2 FQNEAQ. The CDR3 runs to 15 residues.